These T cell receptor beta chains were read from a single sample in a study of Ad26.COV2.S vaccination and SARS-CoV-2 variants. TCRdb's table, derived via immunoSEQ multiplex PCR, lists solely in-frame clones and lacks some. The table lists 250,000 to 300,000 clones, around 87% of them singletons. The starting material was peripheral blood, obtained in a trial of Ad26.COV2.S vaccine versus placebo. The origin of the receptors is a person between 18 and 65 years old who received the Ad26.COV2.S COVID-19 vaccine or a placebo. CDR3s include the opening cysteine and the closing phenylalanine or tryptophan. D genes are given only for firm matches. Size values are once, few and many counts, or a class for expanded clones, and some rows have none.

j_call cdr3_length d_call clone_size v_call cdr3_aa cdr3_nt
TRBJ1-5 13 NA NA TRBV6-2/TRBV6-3 CASSSGSNQPQHF TGTGCCAGCAGCTCAGGGAGCAATCAGCCCCAGCATTTT
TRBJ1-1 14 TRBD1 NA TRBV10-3 CAITPGTGRGEAFF TGTGCCATCACCCCCGGGACAGGGCGAGGTGAAGCTTTCTTT
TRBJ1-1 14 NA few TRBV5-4 CASSFKDRGTEAFF TGTGCCAGCAGCTTTAAGGACAGAGGGACTGAAGCTTTCTTT
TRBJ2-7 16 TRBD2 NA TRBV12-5 CASGSRTSGYPYEQYF TGTGCTAGTGGTTCCCGGACTAGCGGGTACCCCTACGAGCAGTACTTC
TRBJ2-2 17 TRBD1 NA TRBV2 CASSEVRTGQNTGELFF TGTGCCAGCAGTGAAGTTCGGACAGGGCAGAACACCGGGGAGCTGTTTTTT
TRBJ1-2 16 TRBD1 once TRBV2 CASSAEDRGLNYGYTF TGTGCCAGCAGTGCTGAGGACAGGGGGCTAAACTATGGCTACACCTTC
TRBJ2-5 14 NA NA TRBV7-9 CASSFVPEQETQYF TGTGCCAGCAGCTTCGTGCCAGAACAAGAGACCCAGTACTTC
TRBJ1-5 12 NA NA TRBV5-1 CPRTHGNQPQHF TGCCCAAGGACTCACGGGAATCAGCCCCAGCATTTT
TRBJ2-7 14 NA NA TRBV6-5 CASSRTGRAYEQYF TGTGCCAGCAGTCGGACAGGGAGGGCCTACGAGCAGTACTTC
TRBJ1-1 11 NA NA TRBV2 CASSTNTEAFF TGTGCCAGCTCCACGAACACTGAAGCTTTCTTT